Listed below are T cell receptor beta chains from one sample, sequenced in a study of cytomegalovirus exposure and HLA in healthy donors. Repertoires were generated with immunoSEQ multiplex PCR, while TCRdb's copy carries only in-frame clones and drops some. The sample holds 100,000 to 150,000 clones, around 94% seen once. The material sequenced was PBMCs. These receptors were taken from a woman in her late teens or twenties in good health and CMV-seronegative. The CDR3 runs from the conserved cysteine through the conserved F or W. D genes are given only for firm matches. A clone size is listed for some rows: how often the clone was seen (once, few, many), or a class if it is expanded.

J	D	V	size	CDR3	DNA
TRBJ1-2	TRBD1	TRBV4-2	.	CASSQLLGTGENYGYTF	TGTGCCAGCAGCCAATTGCTGGGGACAGGGGAAAACTATGGCTACACCTTC
TRBJ1-2	TRBD1	TRBV5-1	.	CASGPGDRENYGYTF	TGCGCCAGCGGCCCCGGGGACAGGGAGAACTATGGCTACACCTTC
TRBJ2-1	TRBD2	TRBV19	.	CASKKISGGDYNEQFF	TGTGCCAGTAAGAAGATTAGCGGGGGGGACTACAATGAGCAGTTCTTC
TRBJ1-1	TRBD1	TRBV6-5	.	CASSWLTGGNTEAFF	TGTGCCAGCAGTTGGCTTACAGGGGGGAACACTGAAGCTTTCTTT
TRBJ2-7	.	TRBV28	.	CASTDRLYEQYF	TGTGCCAGTACTGACCGACTCTACGAGCAGTACTTC
TRBJ2-6	.	TRBV19	.	CASSKAGANVLTF	TGTGCCAGTAGTAAAGCCGGGGCCAACGTCCTGACTTTC
TRBJ2-3	TRBD2	TRBV7-2	.	CASSPKPVAGGSTDTQYF	TGTGCCAGCAGCCCCAAGCCGGTAGCGGGAGGATCGACAGATACGCAGTATTTT
TRBJ2-7	.	TRBV30	.	CAWTGGGQTSYEQYF	TGTGCCTGGACTGGCGGGGGCCAGACCTCCTACGAGCAGTACTTC
TRBJ2-7	TRBD1	TRBV6-6	.	CASRPGTGSSYEQYF	TGTGCCAGCAGACCCGGGACAGGCAGCTCCTACGAGCAGTACTTC
TRBJ1-5	TRBD1	TRBV6-6	few	CASRTGSQPQHF	TGTGCCAGCAGGACAGGGTCCCAGCCCCAGCATTTT
TRBJ2-3	.	TRBV29-1	.	CSVEIGSADTQYF	TGCAGCGTTGAAATAGGTAGCGCAGATACGCAGTATTTT
TRBJ1-2	TRBD1	TRBV28	.	CASSFGQGSYGYTF	TGTGCCAGCAGTTTCGGACAGGGCTCGTATGGCTACACCTTC
TRBJ2-7	.	TRBV6-5	.	CASSPNPTGGSEQYF	TGTGCCAGCAGTCCAAACCCCACCGGGGGAAGCGAGCAGTACTTC
TRBJ1-2	.	TRBV27	.	CASSLTRKSNYGYTF	TGTGCCAGCAGTTTAACGCGGAAGTCTAACTATGGCTACACCTTC
TRBJ2-7	.	TRBV27	.	CASSLNLRVGPAYEQYF	TGTGCCAGCAGTTTAAATCTCAGGGTGGGTCCAGCCTACGAGCAGTACTTC
TRBJ1-2	TRBD1	TRBV6-1	.	CASRSLTGGIGGYTF	TGTGCCAGCAGATCACTAACAGGGGGAATAGGGGGCTACACCTTC
TRBJ2-1	.	TRBV9	.	CASSGDWGVRDEQFF	TGTGCCAGCAGCGGGGATTGGGGGGTACGAGATGAGCAGTTCTTC
TRBJ2-2	.	TRBV5-5	.	CASSPGPGENTGELFF	TGTGCCAGCAGCCCGGGGCCGGGGGAAAACACCGGGGAGCTGTTTTTT
TRBJ2-1	.	TRBV9	.	CASSYYGSGGHNEQFF	TGTGCCAGCAGCTACTACGGGAGCGGAGGACACAATGAGCAGTTCTTC
TRBJ2-1	TRBD2	TRBV11-1	.	CASSSSGYGRNEQFF	TGTGCCAGCAGCTCCTCGGGGTACGGGAGGAATGAGCAGTTCTTC
TRBJ2-3	.	TRBV20-1	.	CSAGSPDTQYF	TGCAGTGCGGGTAGCCCAGATACGCAGTATTTT
TRBJ1-5	.	TRBV7-6	.	CASSPGLGNQPQHF	TGTGCCAGCAGCCCCGGGTTGGGCAATCAGCCCCAGCATTTT
TRBJ1-2	.	TRBV5-4	.	CASSLGPEAMYGYTF	TGTGCCAGCAGCTTGGGTCCTGAAGCTATGTATGGCTACACCTTC
TRBJ1-2	.	TRBV25-1	.	CASSAPVWSGYTF	TGTGCCAGCAGCGCCCCCGTTTGGAGCGGCTACACCTTC
TRBJ2-7	.	TRBV2	.	CASSRRSYEQYF	TGTGCCAGCAGTCGTCGGTCCTACGAGCAGTACTTC
TRBJ1-2	.	TRBV4-1	.	CASSQEETDPYGYTF	TGCGCCAGCAGCCAAGAGGAGACTGATCCCTATGGCTACACCTTC
TRBJ2-1	TRBD2	TRBV4-1	.	CASSQPGLAEYNEQFF	TGCGCCAGCAGCCAACCGGGACTAGCGGAATACAATGAGCAGTTCTTC
TRBJ2-7	.	TRBV11-2	.	CASSNFGSEQYF	TGTGCCAGCAGCAACTTCGGTAGCGAGCAGTACTTC
TRBJ2-1	TRBD1	TRBV28	.	CASRGTGAVHNEQFF	TGTGCCAGCAGAGGGACAGGGGCGGTTCACAATGAGCAGTTCTTC
TRBJ2-3	.	TRBV30	once	CAWSVQGTDTQYF	TGTGCCTGGAGTGTACAGGGAACTGATACGCAGTATTTT
TRBJ2-2	.	TRBV4-2	.	CASSQDGTGSAFNTGELFF	TGTGCCAGCAGCCAAGATGGAACAGGGTCGGCGTTCAACACCGGGGAGCTGTTTTTT
TRBJ2-1	.	TRBV19	.	CASSIYEDEQFF	TGTGCCAGTAGTATTTACGAGGATGAGCAGTTCTTC
TRBJ2-1	.	TRBV20-1	.	CSASLNEQFF	TGCAGTGCGAGTCTTAATGAGCAGTTCTTC
TRBJ1-5	.	TRBV28	.	CASSLNQGTQPQHF	TGTGCCAGCAGTTTAAATCAGGGTACACAGCCCCAGCATTTT
TRBJ2-1	TRBD2	TRBV4-1	.	CASSQGPPQHSGSTAYNEQFF	TGCGCCAGCAGCCAAGGACCCCCTCAGCATAGCGGGAGTACGGCCTACAATGAGCAGTTCTTC
TRBJ1-4	.	TRBV5-5	.	CASNPTFSVDEKLFF	TGTGCCAGCAACCCTACTTTCTCTGTTGATGAAAAACTGTTTTTT
TRBJ2-2	TRBD2	TRBV7-6	.	CASSLNPGGANTGELFF	TGTGCCAGCAGCTTAAACCCCGGGGGGGCGAACACCGGGGAGCTGTTTTTT
TRBJ2-1	.	TRBV10-1	.	CASSAADISYNEQFF	TGCGCCAGCAGTGCGGCGGATATCTCCTACAATGAGCAGTTCTTC
TRBJ2-5	.	TRBV11-3	.	CASSLSSGMETQYF	TGTGCCAGCAGCTTATCCTCAGGGATGGAGACCCAGTACTTC
TRBJ2-1	TRBD2	TRBV9	.	CASSVGRLAGGRDNEQFF	TGTGCCAGCAGCGTAGGGAGACTAGCGGGAGGGCGGGACAATGAGCAGTTCTTC
TRBJ1-1	.	TRBV10-3	.	CAISESVRENTEAFF	TGTGCCATCAGTGAGTCGGTCAGGGAGAACACTGAAGCTTTCTTT
TRBJ1-5	TRBD1	TRBV7-9	.	CASSPTGQGSNQPQHF	TGTGCCAGCAGCCCAACGGGACAGGGCAGCAATCAGCCCCAGCATTTT
TRBJ1-1	TRBD1	TRBV19	.	CASSPRDRENTEAFF	TGTGCCAGTAGTCCGCGGGACAGGGAGAACACTGAAGCTTTCTTT
TRBJ2-3	.	TRBV7-6	.	CASSSRLEISTDTQYF	TGTGCCAGCAGCTCGAGACTAGAGATTAGCACAGATACGCAGTATTTT
TRBJ2-3	.	TRBV29-1	.	CSVLTTDTQYF	TGCAGCGTTCTTACTACAGATACGCAGTATTTT
TRBJ1-2	TRBD1	TRBV6-6	.	CASSSNFDRGYDYTF	TGTGCCAGCAGCTCAAACTTCGACAGGGGCTATGACTACACCTTC
TRBJ1-2	.	TRBV28	.	CASSPTGYGYTF	TGTGCCAGCAGCCCGACGGGGTATGGCTACACCTTC
TRBJ2-2	TRBD1	TRBV9	.	CASRGQGNTGELFF	TGTGCCAGCAGGGGACAGGGGAACACCGGGGAGCTGTTTTTT
TRBJ1-4	.	TRBV5-5	.	CASTLHTGTNEKLFF	TGTGCCAGCACCCTCCACACAGGGACCAATGAAAAACTGTTTTTT
TRBJ1-5	.	TRBV19	once	CASSTDGLNQPQHF	TGTGCCAGTAGTACGGACGGACTGAATCAGCCCCAGCATTTT
TRBJ1-1	TRBD1	TRBV7-9	.	CASSVQGTEAFF	TGTGCCAGCAGCGTACAGGGGACAGAAGCTTTCTTT
TRBJ1-5	.	TRBV28	.	CASSLLGAYSNQPQHF	TGTGCCAGCAGTTTACTGGGGGCTTATAGCAATCAGCCCCAGCATTTT
TRBJ1-5	TRBD1	TRBV6-5	.	CASSSRTGGDQPQHF	TGTGCCAGCAGTTCTAGGACAGGGGGCGATCAGCCCCAGCATTTT
TRBJ2-1	.	TRBV5-4	.	CASSFHGSWYNEQFF	TGTGCCAGCAGCTTTCACGGGAGCTGGTACAATGAGCAGTTCTTC
TRBJ2-5	TRBD2	TRBV5-1	.	CASSFVPGGRETQYF	TGCGCCAGCAGCTTCGTTCCGGGGGGGCGGGAGACCCAGTACTTC
TRBJ2-5	.	TRBV11-1	.	CASSLTEQETQYF	TGTGCCAGCAGCTTGACAGAGCAAGAGACCCAGTACTTC